This T cell receptor (beta chain) came from a study of T cell changes during pregnancy in multiple sclerosis. Profiling relied on immunoSEQ multiplex PCR, and the TCRdb table lists in-frame clones only, not all of them. The table has about 110,000 clones, 91% seen once; the top ten hold around 1.6%. The CDR3 extends over 17 amino acids. Losses at the gene ends were 5 bases for V and 8 bases for J; bases not matched to a gene: 13. Germline V gives CDR1 SGHNT, CDR2 YENEEA. The sequence came from a female donor with multiple sclerosis, enrolled in a pregnancy study. This sample comprised peripheral blood, obtained before pregnancy. The V and J genes are TRBV11-3 and TRBJ2-3; 13 nucleotides line up with TRBD2. CDR3 region: CASSPGRTSGGMGTQYF. The CDR3 region has the DNA TGTGCCAGCAGCCCGGGGAGGACTAGCGGGGGAATGGGTACGCAGTATTTT.